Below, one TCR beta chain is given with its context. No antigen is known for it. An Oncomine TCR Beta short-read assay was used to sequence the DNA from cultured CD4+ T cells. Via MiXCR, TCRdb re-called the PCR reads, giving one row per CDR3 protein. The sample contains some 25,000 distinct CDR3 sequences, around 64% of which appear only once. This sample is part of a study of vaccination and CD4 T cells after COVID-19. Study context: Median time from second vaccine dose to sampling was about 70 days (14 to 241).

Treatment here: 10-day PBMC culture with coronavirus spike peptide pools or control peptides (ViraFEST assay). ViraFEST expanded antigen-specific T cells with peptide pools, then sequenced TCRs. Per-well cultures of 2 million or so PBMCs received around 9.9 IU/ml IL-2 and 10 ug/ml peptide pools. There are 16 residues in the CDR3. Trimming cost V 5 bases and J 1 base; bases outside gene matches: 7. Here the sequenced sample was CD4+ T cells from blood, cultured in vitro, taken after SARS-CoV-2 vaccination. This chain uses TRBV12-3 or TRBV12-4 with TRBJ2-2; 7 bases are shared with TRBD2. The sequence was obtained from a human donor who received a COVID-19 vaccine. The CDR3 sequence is CASSPRGGGNTGELFF. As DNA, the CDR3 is TGTGCCAGCAGTCCGCGGGGCGGGGGGAACACCGGGGAGCTGTTTTTT.